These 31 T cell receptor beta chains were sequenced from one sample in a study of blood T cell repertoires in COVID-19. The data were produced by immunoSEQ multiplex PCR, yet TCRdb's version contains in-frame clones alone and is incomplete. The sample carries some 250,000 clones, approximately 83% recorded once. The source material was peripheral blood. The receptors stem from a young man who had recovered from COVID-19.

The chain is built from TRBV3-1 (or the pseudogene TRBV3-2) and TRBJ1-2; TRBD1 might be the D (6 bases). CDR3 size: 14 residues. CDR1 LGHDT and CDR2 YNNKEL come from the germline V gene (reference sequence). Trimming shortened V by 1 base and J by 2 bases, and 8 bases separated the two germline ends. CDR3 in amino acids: CASSQAQGNYGYTF. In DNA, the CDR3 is TGTGCCAGCAGCCAAGCCCAGGGGAACTATGGCTACACCTTC.

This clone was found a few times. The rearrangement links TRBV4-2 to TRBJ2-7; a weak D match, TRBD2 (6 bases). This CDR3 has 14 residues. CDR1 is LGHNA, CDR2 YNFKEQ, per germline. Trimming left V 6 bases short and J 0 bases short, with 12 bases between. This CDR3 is CASSRAGSSYEQYF. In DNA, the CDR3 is TGTGCCAGCAGTCGGGCCGGGAGCTCCTACGAGCAGTACTTC.

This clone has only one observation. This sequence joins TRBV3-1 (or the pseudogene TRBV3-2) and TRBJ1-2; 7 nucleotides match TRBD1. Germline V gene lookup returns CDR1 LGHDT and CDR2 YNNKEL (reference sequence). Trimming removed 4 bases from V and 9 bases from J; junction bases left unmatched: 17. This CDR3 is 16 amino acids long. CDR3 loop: CASSRDLDRAIHSYTF. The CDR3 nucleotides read TGTGCCAGCAGCCGAGACCTAGACAGGGCGATACATAGCTACACCTTC.

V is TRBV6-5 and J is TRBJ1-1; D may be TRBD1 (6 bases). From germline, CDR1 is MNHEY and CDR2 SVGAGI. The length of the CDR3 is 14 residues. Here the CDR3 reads CTLGAGAVYTEAFF. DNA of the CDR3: TGTACCCTCGGAGCAGGGGCGGTCTACACTGAAGCTTTCTTT.

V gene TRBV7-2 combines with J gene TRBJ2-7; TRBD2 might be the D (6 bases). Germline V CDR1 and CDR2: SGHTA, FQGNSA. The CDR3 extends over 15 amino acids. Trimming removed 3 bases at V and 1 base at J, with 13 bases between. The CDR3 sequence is CASSFYGGESYEQYV. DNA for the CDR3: TGTGCCAGCAGCTTCTACGGCGGGGAGTCCTACGAGCAGTACGTC.

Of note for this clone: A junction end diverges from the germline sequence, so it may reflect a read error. The CDR3 bases are TGTGCCAGCAGTTTTTCGGCGGGGGGTATGCACTTC. Its protein product is CASSFSAGGMHF. The chain combines TRBV12-3 or TRBV12-4 with TRBJ2-7, with 8 bases that match TRBD2. This CDR3 has 12 residues.

CDR3 DNA sequence: TGTGCCAGCAACCTTAGAGAGACCCAGTACTTC. This sequence encodes CASNLRETQYF. The chain employs TRBV2 and TRBJ2-5; the D is unclear. CDR3 length: 11 residues. Per germline, CDR1 SNHLY and CDR2 FYNNEI. V was trimmed by 7 bases and J by 4 bases, leaving 7 bases between them.

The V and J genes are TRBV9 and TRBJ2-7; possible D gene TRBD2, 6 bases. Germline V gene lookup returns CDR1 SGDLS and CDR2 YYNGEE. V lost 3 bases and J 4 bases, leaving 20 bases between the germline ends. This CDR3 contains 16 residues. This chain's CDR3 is CASSAGPGGNLYEQYF. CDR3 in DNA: TGTGCCAGCAGCGCCGGACCCGGGGGAAACCTATACGAGCAGTACTTC. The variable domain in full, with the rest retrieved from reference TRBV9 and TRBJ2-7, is DSGVTQTPKHLITATGQRVTLRCSPRSGDLSVYWYQQSLDQGLQFLIQYYNGEERAKGNILERFSAQQFPDLHSELNLSSLELGDSALYFCASSAGPGGNLYEQYFGPGTRLTVT.

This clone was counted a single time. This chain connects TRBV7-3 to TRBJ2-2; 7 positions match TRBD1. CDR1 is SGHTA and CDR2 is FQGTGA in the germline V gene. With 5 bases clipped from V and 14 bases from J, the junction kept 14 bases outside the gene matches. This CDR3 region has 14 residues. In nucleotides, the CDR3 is TGTGCCAGCAGCCGATCCCCCGGGACAGCCCATCTGTTTTTT. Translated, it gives CASSRSPGTAHLFF.

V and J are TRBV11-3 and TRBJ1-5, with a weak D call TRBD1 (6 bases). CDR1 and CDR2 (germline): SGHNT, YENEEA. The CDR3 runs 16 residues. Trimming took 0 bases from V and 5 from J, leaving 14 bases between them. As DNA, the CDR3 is TGTGCCAGCAGCTTAGAATACAGGGTTCTGCATCAGCCCCAGCATTTT. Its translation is CASSLEYRVLHQPQHF.

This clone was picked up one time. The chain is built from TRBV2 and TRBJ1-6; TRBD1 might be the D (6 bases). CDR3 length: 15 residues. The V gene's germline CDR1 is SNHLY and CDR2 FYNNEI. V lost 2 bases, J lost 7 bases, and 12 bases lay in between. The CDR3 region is CASSERDNGNSPLHF. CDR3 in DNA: TGTGCCAGCAGTGAAAGGGACAACGGAAATTCACCCCTCCACTTT.

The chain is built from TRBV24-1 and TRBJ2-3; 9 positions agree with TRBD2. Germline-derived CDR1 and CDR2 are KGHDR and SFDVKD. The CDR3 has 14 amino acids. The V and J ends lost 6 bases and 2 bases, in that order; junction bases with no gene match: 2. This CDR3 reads CATSSGGTTDTQYF. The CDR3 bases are TGTGCCACCAGTAGCGGGGGGACCACAGATACGCAGTATTTT.

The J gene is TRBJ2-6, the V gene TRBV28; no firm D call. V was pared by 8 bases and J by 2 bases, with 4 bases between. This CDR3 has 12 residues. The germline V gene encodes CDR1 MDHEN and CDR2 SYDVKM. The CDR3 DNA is TGTGCCAGCTCCGCTGGGGCCAACGTCCTGACTTTC. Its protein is CASSAGANVLTF. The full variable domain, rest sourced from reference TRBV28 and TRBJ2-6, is DVKVTQSSRYLVKRTGEKVFLECVQDMDHENMFWYRQDPGLGLRLIYFSYDVKMKEKGDIPEGYSVSREKKERFSLILESASTNQTSMYLCASSAGANVLTFGAGSRLTVL.

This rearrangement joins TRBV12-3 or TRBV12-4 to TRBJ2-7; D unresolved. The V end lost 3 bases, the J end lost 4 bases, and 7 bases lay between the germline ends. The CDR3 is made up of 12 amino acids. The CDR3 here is CASSFVSYEQYF. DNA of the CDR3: TGTGCCAGCAGTTTTGTTTCGTACGAGCAGTACTTC.

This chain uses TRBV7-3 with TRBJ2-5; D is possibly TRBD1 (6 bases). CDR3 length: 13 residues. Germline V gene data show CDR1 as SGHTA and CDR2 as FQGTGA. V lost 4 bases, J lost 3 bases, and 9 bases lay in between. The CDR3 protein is CASSWDKEETQYF. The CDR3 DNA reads TGTGCCAGCAGCTGGGACAAGGAAGAGACCCAGTACTTC. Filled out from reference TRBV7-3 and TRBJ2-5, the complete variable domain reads GAGVSQTPSNKVTEKGKYVELRCDPISGHTALYWYRQSLGQGPEFLIYFQGTGAADDSGLPNDRFFAVRPEGSVSTLKIQRTERGDSAVYLCASSWDKEETQYFGPGTRLLVL.

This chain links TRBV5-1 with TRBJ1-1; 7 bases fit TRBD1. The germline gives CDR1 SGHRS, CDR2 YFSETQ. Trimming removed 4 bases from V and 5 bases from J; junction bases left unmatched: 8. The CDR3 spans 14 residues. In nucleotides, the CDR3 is TGCGCCAGCAGCCCAACCACAGGGGCTACTGAAGCTTTCTTT. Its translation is CASSPTTGATEAFF.

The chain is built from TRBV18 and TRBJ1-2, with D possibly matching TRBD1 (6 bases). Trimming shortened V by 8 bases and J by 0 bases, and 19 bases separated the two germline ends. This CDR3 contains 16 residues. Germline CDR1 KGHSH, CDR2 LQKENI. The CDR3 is CASLPETTGPNYGYTF. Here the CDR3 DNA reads TGTGCCAGCCTACCGGAGACGACAGGTCCTAACTATGGCTACACCTTC. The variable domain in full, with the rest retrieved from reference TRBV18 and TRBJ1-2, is NAGVMQNPRHLVRRRGQEARLRCSPMKGHSHVYWYRQLPEEGLKFMVYLQKENIIDESGMPKERFSAEFPKEGPSILRIQQVVRGDSAAYFCASLPETTGPNYGYTFGSGTRLTVV.

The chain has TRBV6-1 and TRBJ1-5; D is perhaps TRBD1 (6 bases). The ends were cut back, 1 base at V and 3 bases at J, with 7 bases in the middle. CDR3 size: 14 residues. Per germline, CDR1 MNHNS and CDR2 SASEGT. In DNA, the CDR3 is TGTGCCAGCAGTGAAGGACAGGACAATCAGCCCCAGCATTTT. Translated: CASSEGQDNQPQHF.

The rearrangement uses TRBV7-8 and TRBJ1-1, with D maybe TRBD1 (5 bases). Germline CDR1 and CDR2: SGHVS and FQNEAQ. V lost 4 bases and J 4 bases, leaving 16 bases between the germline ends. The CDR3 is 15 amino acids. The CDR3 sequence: CASSWDFDPGTEAFF. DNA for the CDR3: TGTGCCAGCAGCTGGGACTTTGACCCCGGCACTGAAGCTTTCTTT.

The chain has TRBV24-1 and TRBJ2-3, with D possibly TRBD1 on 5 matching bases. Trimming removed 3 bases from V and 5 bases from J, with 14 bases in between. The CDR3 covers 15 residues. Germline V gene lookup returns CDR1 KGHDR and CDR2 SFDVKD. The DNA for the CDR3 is TGTGCCACCAGTGATGGTGGGCAGGGCGGAGATACGCAGTATTTT. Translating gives CATSDGGQGGDTQYF.

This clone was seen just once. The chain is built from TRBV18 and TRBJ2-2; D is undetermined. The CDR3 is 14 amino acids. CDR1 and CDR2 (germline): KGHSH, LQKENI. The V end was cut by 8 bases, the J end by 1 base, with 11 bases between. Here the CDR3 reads CASHDTVNTGELFF. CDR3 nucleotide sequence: TGTGCCAGCCACGATACAGTGAACACCGGGGAGCTGTTTTTT.

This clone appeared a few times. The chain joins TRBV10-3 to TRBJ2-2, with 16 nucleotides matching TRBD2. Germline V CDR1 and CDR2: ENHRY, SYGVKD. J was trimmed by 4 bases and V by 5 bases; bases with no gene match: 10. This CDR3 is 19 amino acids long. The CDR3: CAISSAGLAGGRGTGELFF. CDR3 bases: TGTGCCATCAGTTCAGCGGGACTAGCGGGGGGGCGAGGCACCGGGGAGCTGTTTTTT.

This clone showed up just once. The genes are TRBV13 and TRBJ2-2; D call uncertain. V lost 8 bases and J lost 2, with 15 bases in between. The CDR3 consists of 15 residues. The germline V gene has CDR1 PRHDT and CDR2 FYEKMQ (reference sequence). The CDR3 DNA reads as TGTGCCAGCTTCGGCGGCAGACCCAACACCGGGGAGCTGTTTTTT. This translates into CASFGGRPNTGELFF.

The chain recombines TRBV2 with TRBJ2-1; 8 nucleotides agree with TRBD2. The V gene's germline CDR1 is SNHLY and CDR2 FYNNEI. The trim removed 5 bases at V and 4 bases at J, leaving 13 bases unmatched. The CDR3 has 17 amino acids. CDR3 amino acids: CASSLTSPAGGYNEQFF. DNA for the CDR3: TGTGCCAGCAGTCTGACCTCACCTGCGGGGGGTTACAATGAGCAGTTCTTC.

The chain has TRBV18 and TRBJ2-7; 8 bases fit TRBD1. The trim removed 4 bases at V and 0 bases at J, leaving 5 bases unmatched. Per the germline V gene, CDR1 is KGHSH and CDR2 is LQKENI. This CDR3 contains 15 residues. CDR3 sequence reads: CASSLGQGRSYEQYV. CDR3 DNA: TGTGCCAGCTCACTCGGACAGGGCCGCTCCTACGAGCAGTACGTC.

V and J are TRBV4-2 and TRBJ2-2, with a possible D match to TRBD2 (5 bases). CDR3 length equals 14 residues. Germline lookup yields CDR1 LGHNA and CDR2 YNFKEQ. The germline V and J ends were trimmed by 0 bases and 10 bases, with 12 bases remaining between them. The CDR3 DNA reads TGTGCCAGCAGCCAAGATGGAGGAAGAGCGGAGCTGTTTTTT. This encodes CASSQDGGRAELFF.

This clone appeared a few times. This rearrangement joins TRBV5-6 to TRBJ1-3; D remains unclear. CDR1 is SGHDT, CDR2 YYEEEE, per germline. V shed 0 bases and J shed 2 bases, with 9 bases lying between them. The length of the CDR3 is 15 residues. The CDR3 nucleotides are TGTGCCAGCAGCTTGGGGGCACAACCTGGAAACACCATATATTTT. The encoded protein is CASSLGAQPGNTIYF.

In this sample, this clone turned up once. CDR3 residues: CASSTPLAERQETQYF. The CDR3 DNA is TGTGCCAGCAGCACACCTCTAGCGGAGCGACAAGAGACCCAGTACTTC. The chain links TRBV21-1 to TRBJ2-5; TRBD2, as called in the table, went unchecked against the DNA. TRBV21-1 is an annotated pseudogene. The CDR3 is 16 amino acids.

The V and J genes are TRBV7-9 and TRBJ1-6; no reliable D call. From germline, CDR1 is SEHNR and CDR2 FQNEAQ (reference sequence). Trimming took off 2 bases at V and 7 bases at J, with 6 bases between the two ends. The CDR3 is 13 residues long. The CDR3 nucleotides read TGTGCCAGCAGCTTAAAGGAGAATTCACCCCTCCACTTT. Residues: CASSLKENSPLHF.

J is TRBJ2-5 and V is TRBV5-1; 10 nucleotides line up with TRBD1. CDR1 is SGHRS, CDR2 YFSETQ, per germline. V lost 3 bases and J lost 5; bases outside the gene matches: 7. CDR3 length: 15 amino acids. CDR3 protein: CASSSSGQGQETQYF. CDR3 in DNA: TGCGCCAGCAGCTCCTCGGGACAGGGGCAGGAGACCCAGTACTTC.

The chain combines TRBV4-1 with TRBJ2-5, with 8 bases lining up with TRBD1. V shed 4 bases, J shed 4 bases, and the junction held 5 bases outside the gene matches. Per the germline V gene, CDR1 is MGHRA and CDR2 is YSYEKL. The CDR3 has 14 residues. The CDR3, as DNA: TGCGCCAGCAGCCCAGGGGGCGCGGGAGAGACCCAGTACTTC. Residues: CASSPGGAGETQYF.